Shown below are 10 T cell receptor beta chains from a single sample sequenced in a study of shared clonotypes between healthy human individuals. Profiled with immunoSEQ multiplex PCR; TCRdb holds only in-frame clones, not every one. The sample has a few hundred thousand clones; around 78% are singletons. The specimen was PBMCs. Every receptor here comes from a woman in her forties in good health. Some clones in this sample may be carry-over from other donors' samples.

The chain employs TRBV5-1 and TRBJ2-2, with D tentatively TRBD1 or TRBD2 (5 bases each). V dropped 0 bases and J dropped 0 bases, with 12 bases sitting between them. This CDR3 contains 17 residues. From germline, CDR1 is SGHRS and CDR2 YFSETQ. DNA for the CDR3: TGCGCCAGCAGCTTGGTGGGGGACCCTACGAACACCGGGGAGCTGTTTTTT. It specifies CASSLVGDPTNTGELFF.

The rearrangement links TRBV2 to TRBJ2-1; perhaps TRBD2 as D (5 bases). The CDR3 consists of 15 residues. V lost 3 bases and J lost 3, with 12 bases in between. The V gene's germline CDR1 is SNHLY and CDR2 FYNNEI. CDR3 nucleotide sequence: TGTGCCAGCAGTGAGGGAGAAATAGGCTACAATGAGCAGTTCTTC. It yields the protein CASSEGEIGYNEQFF.

In DNA, the CDR3 is TGTGCCAGCAGCTTAGCGGGCCTAGCGGGGATCTCTGGGGCCAACGTCCTGACTTTC. It encodes CASSLAGLAGISGANVLTF. The chain combines TRBV7-2 with TRBJ2-6, with TRBD2 matching 9 bases. The germline CDR1 and CDR2 sequences are SGHTA and FQGNSA. Germline trimming cut 0 bases from V and 0 bases from J; bases unmatched to any gene: 6. The CDR3 has 19 residues.

The V gene is TRBV5-6, the J gene TRBJ2-3; D is ambiguous. Trimming left V 1 base short and J 2 bases short, with 5 bases between. The germline CDR1 and CDR2 sequences are SGHDT and YYEEEE. The CDR3 is 13 residues long. CDR3 protein: CASSLWNTDTQYF. CDR3 coding DNA: TGTGCCAGCAGCTTGTGGAACACAGATACGCAGTATTTT.

Details on this clone: A much bigger clone sits one base away, suggesting this may be a read error. The identical CDR3 is also encoded by other nucleotide sequences in the sample. J is TRBJ1-1 and V is TRBV28, with 10 bases identical to TRBD1. V shed 6 bases, J shed 3 bases, and the junction held 4 bases outside the gene matches. CDR3 size: 14 residues. Looked up from germline, CDR1 is MDHEN and CDR2 is SYDVKM. The CDR3 sequence is CASSSGQGDTEAFF. The CDR3 nucleotides read TGTGCCAGCAGCTCAGGACAGGGGGACACTGAAGCTTTCTTT.

V gene TRBV10-3 combines with J gene TRBJ1-1, with unresolved D. V was shortened by 3 bases and J by 9 bases, with 11 bases between the two germline ends. Germline V CDR1 and CDR2: ENHRY, SYGVKD. This CDR3 has 12 residues. The CDR3 here is CAISDLGVKAFF. CDR3 nucleotide sequence: TGTGCCATCAGTGATTTAGGTGTAAAAGCTTTCTTT.

The rearrangement joins TRBV19 to TRBJ2-5; TRBD1 might be the D (5 bases). V was pared by 5 bases and J by 1 base, with 11 bases between. The CDR3 is 14 amino acids. Germline assignment: CDR1 LNHDA and CDR2 SQIVND (reference sequence). CDR3 nucleotides: TGTGCCAGTAGTCAGACAGCCAGCCAAGAGACCCAGTACTTC. Amino acids: CASSQTASQETQYF.

The J gene is TRBJ2-2, the V gene TRBV6-5, with D tentatively TRBD1 (5 bases). Trimming took off 7 bases at V and 1 base at J, with 10 bases between the two ends. This CDR3 is built from 14 residues. Germline CDR1 reads MNHEY; CDR2 reads SVGAGI. The CDR3 coding sequence is TGTGCCAGCACCTTAGACAGGAACACCGGGGAGCTGTTTTTT. As protein: CASTLDRNTGELFF.

V gene TRBV10-2 combines with J gene TRBJ2-7; either TRBD1 or TRBD2 may fit D (5 bases each). Germline CDR1 is WSHSY and CDR2 is SAAADI. Between the trimmed V and J ends, which lost 6 bases and 2 bases, there was a span of 20 bases. The CDR3 runs to 16 residues. The CDR3 region has the DNA TGCGCCAGCAGCCCCAGACGGGACCCAGACGCCTACGAGCAGTACTTC. Residues: CASSPRRDPDAYEQYF.

The chain couples TRBV11-1 to TRBJ1-1; 8 bases match TRBD1. CDR3 length equals 15 residues. Germline loops: CDR1 SGHAT, CDR2 FQDESV (reference sequence). With V trimmed by 7 bases and J by 6 bases, 13 bases remained unmatched. The CDR3 region has the DNA TGTGCCAGCACCCTAAACGGGGGACAGGTAGCTGAAGCTTTCTTT. Translating it yields CASTLNGGQVAEAFF.